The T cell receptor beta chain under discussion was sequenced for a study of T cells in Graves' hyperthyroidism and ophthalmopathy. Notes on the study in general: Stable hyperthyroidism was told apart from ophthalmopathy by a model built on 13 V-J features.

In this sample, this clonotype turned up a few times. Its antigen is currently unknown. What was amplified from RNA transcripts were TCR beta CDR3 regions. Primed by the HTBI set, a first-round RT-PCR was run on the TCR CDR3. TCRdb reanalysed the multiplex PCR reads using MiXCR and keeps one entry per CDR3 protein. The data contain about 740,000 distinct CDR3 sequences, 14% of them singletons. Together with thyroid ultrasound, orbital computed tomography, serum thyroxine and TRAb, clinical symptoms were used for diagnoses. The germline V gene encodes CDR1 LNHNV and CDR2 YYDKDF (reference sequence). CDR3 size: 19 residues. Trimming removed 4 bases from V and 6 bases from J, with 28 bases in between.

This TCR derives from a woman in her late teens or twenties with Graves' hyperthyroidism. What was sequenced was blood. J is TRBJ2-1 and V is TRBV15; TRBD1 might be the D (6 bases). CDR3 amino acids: CATSTKLLGAVGFVNEQFF. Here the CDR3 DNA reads TGTGCCACCAGCACCAAACTCCTGGGGGCGGTAGGATTCGTCAATGAGCAGTTCTTC.